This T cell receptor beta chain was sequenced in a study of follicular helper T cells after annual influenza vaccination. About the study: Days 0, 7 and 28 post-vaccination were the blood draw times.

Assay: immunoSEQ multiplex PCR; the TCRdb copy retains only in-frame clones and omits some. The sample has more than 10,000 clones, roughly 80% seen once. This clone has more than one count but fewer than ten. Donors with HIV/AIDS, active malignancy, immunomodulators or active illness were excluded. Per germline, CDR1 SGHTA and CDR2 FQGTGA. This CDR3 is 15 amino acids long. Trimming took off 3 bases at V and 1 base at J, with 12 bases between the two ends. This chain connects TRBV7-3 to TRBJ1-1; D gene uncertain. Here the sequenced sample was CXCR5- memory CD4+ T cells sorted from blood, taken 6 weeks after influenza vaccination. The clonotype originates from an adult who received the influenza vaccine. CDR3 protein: CASSFERFRNTEAFF. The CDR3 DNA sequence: TGTGCCAGCAGCTTTGAAAGATTCCGGAACACTGAAGCTTTCTTT.